These 18 T cell receptor beta chains were sequenced from one sample in a study of shared clonotypes between healthy human individuals. Repertoires were generated with immunoSEQ multiplex PCR, while TCRdb's copy carries only in-frame clones and drops some. The profile shows approximately 1.1 million clones, around 78% of them singletons. Sequences were obtained from memory CD4+ T cells from PBMCs. The subset: CD45RA-negative fraction. The receptors derive from a man aged 18 to 30 in good health. Some clones in this sample may be carry-over from other donors' samples.

The V gene is TRBV9, the J gene TRBJ2-3; TRBD2 aligns across 10 bases. The CDR3 length is 16 residues. Germline V gives CDR1 SGDLS, CDR2 YYNGEE. V was clipped by 4 bases and J by 3 bases; unmatched bases: 8. The CDR3 loop is CASSPLAGLATDTQYF. CDR3 DNA: TGTGCCAGCAGCCCCCTCGCGGGACTAGCGACAGATACGCAGTATTTT.

The chain has TRBV2 and TRBJ2-7, with 9 positions matching TRBD1. The CDR3 has 14 amino acids. Germline assignment: CDR1 SNHLY and CDR2 FYNNEI. J gave up 2 bases and V 5 bases, and 4 bases lay outside the gene matches. CDR3 bases: TGTGCCAGCAGTCGACAGGGGGGAACCTACGAGCAGTACTTC. Translation: CASSRQGGTYEQYF.

The V call is TRBV5-4, the J call TRBJ1-1; D uncertain. Trimming pared 2 bases from V and 4 bases from J, leaving 15 bases between. The germline V gene encodes CDR1 SGHNT and CDR2 YYREEE (reference sequence). The CDR3 is 15 residues long. The CDR3 sequence: CASSFFASATTEAFF. CDR3 in DNA: TGTGCCAGCAGCTTCTTTGCGTCGGCGACCACTGAAGCTTTCTTT.

This clone was found many times. The rearrangement joins TRBV13 to TRBJ2-3, with TRBD1 matching over 7 bases. With 6 bases clipped from V and 0 bases from J, the junction kept 9 bases outside the gene matches. Germline V gene sequence: CDR1 PRHDT, CDR2 FYEKMQ (reference sequence). The CDR3 runs to 16 residues. The CDR3: CASSHPPTGSTDTQYF. DNA for the CDR3: TGTGCCAGCAGTCATCCCCCGACAGGGAGCACAGATACGCAGTATTTT.

This sequence joins TRBV28 and TRBJ2-7; no reliable D call. The CDR3 loop spans 12 amino acids. Trimming removed 7 bases at V and 3 bases at J, with 10 bases between. Germline CDR1 is MDHEN and CDR2 is SYDVKM. CDR3: CASNDPNYEQYF. The DNA for the CDR3 is TGTGCCAGCAACGACCCAAACTACGAGCAGTACTTC. Supplemented by reference TRBV28 and TRBJ2-7, the full variable domain reads DVKVTQSSRYLVKRTGEKVFLECVQDMDHENMFWYRQDPGLGLRLIYFSYDVKMKEKGDIPEGYSVSREKKERFSLILESASTNQTSMYLCASNDPNYEQYFGPGTRLTVT.

V and J are TRBV15 and TRBJ1-4; D uncertain. The CDR3 runs to 13 residues. V lost 3 bases, J lost 7 bases, and 9 bases lay in between. The V gene's germline CDR1 is LNHNV and CDR2 YYDKDF (reference sequence). The CDR3 reads CATSRGEGEKLFF. The CDR3 nucleotides read TGTGCCACCAGCAGGGGTGAGGGTGAAAAACTGTTTTTT.

The gene calls are TRBV7-2 and TRBJ2-7, with D unresolved. CDR1 is SGHTA, CDR2 FQGNSA, per germline. The CDR3 has 15 residues. Trimming shortened V by 5 bases and J by 1 base, and 15 bases separated the two germline ends. This chain's CDR3 is CASSLARLGSYEQYF. The CDR3 DNA follows: TGTGCCAGCAGCCTGGCCCGACTGGGGTCCTACGAGCAGTACTTC.

The chain joins TRBV9 to TRBJ2-5, with D uncertain. This CDR3 spans 14 amino acids. In germline, CDR1 is SGDLS, CDR2 YYNGEE. V was clipped by 0 bases and J by 7 bases, with 13 bases between them. The DNA for the CDR3 is TGTGCCAGCAGCGTAGAGGCTACTCGTGTGACCCAGTACTTC. Translated, it gives CASSVEATRVTQYF.

In this sample, this clone turned up a few times. Additional DNA sequences in this sample encode the identical CDR3. The chain employs TRBV9 and TRBJ2-1; D tentatively reads TRBD1 or TRBD2 (7 bases each). The CDR3 has 16 amino acids. Germline assignment: CDR1 SGDLS and CDR2 YYNGEE. Trimming took off 0 bases at V and 3 bases at J, with 13 bases between the two ends. The CDR3 DNA reads TGTGCCAGCAGCGTAGAGGGGGGGACAGTCTACAATGAGCAGTTCTTC. Its translation is CASSVEGGTVYNEQFF.

This rearrangement joins TRBV6-1 to TRBJ2-3; 7 nucleotides align to TRBD1. The CDR3 length is 17 residues. The germline V gene encodes CDR1 MNHNS and CDR2 SASEGT. Trimming removed 4 bases from V and 2 bases from J; junction bases left unmatched: 12. CDR3 sequence: CASSAKGVRGITDTQYF. Here the CDR3 DNA reads TGTGCCAGCAGTGCAAAGGGCGTCAGGGGGATCACAGATACGCAGTATTTT.

Only a few counts were recorded for this clone. The chain carries TRBV30 and TRBJ1-2; D not resolved. The CDR3 extends over 12 amino acids. The V gene's germline CDR1 is GTSNPN and CDR2 SVGIG (reference sequence). Trimming cost V 2 bases and J 2 bases, with 6 bases left between them. For the CDR3, the DNA is TGTGCCTGGAGTTGGGTCAACTATGGCTACACCTTC. Its protein product is CAWSWVNYGYTF. Supplemented by reference TRBV30 and TRBJ1-2, the full variable domain reads SQTIHQWPATLVQPVGSPLSLECTVEGTSNPNLYWYRQAAGRGLQLLFYSVGIGQISSEVPQNLSASRPQDRQFILSSKKLLLSDSGFYLCAWSWVNYGYTFGSGTRLTVV.

The V and J genes are TRBV28 and TRBJ2-3, with a possible D match to TRBD2 (6 bases). The CDR3 runs 13 residues. CDR1 is MDHEN, CDR2 SYDVKM, per germline. CDR3 region: CGSTSGDTDTQYF. The CDR3 DNA reads TGTGGATCGACTAGTGGGGACACAGATACGCAGTATTTT. Full variable domain (missing parts from reference TRBV28 and TRBJ2-3): DVKVTQSSRYLVKRTGEKVFLECVQDMDHENMFWYRQDPGLGLRLIYFSYDVKMKEKGDIPEGYSVSREKKERFSLILESASTNQTSMYLCGSTSGDTDTQYFGPGTRLTVL.

The chain has TRBV5-1 and TRBJ2-3; tentative D call: TRBD2 (5 bases). Germline V CDR1 and CDR2: SGHRS, YFSETQ. V lost 0 bases and J 3 bases, leaving 11 bases between the germline ends. This CDR3 has 15 residues. The CDR3 region has the DNA TGCGCCAGCAGCTTGGGGACTTATGGGACAGATACGCAGTATTTT. It translates to CASSLGTYGTDTQYF.

The rearrangement links TRBV12-5 to TRBJ2-5, with 7 bases lining up with TRBD1. V gave up 6 bases and J gave up 2 bases; unmatched junction bases: 9. Germline CDR1 reads LGHNT; CDR2 reads FRNRAP. The CDR3 extends over 15 amino acids. Here the CDR3 DNA reads TGTGCTAGTGGGCAGGGGGAAGGGGGACAAGAGACCCAGTACTTC. Its protein product is CASGQGEGGQETQYF.

This chain uses TRBV5-4 with TRBJ2-7; TRBD2 is a possible D gene (6 bases). V dropped 4 bases and J dropped 6 bases, with 14 bases sitting between them. Germline loops: CDR1 SGHNT, CDR2 YYREEE (reference sequence). The CDR3 sequence is 13 residues long. The CDR3 protein is CASSAWGGAEQYF. For the CDR3, the DNA is TGTGCCAGCAGCGCGTGGGGCGGGGCCGAGCAGTACTTC. The whole variable domain, filled in from reference TRBV5-4 and TRBJ2-7, reads ETGVTQSPTHLIKTRGQQVTLRCSSQSGHNTVSWYQQALGQGPQFIFQYYREEENGRGNFPPRFSGLQFPNYSSELNVNALELDDSALYLCASSAWGGAEQYFGPGTRLTVT.

Remarks on this clone: The sample carries other DNA sequences with the same CDR3. The V gene is TRBV9, the J gene TRBJ1-1; D remains unclear. Germline V gene lookup returns CDR1 SGDLS and CDR2 YYNGEE. The V and J ends lost 2 bases and 1 base respectively, with 6 bases between them. This CDR3 comprises 13 residues. CDR3 bases: TGTGCCAGCAGCGTGGCAACGAACACTGAAGCTTTCTTT. It translates to CASSVATNTEAFF.

The V and J genes are TRBV18 and TRBJ1-3, with D tentatively TRBD1 (5 bases). Germline CDR1 KGHSH, CDR2 LQKENI. Trimming took off 1 base at V and 2 bases at J, with 21 bases between the two ends. CDR3 length: 19 residues. The CDR3 sequence is CASSPQDGTAVGAGNTIYF. DNA for the CDR3: TGTGCCAGCTCACCACAGGATGGGACCGCGGTTGGGGCTGGAAACACCATATATTTT.

V is TRBV4-3 and J is TRBJ2-1, with D unclear. V was cut by 0 bases and J by 6 bases, with 9 bases left in between. The CDR3 is made up of 14 amino acids. The germline V gene has CDR1 LGHNA and CDR2 YSLEER. The CDR3 loop is CASSQDWWANEQFF. The CDR3 DNA reads TGCGCCAGCAGCCAAGATTGGTGGGCCAATGAGCAGTTCTTC.